These 9 T cell receptor beta chains came from one sample sequenced in a study of CD8 T cells in Susac syndrome. When the RNA was reverse transcribed, random hexamers were used with an input of roughly 0.45 to 1 ug. MiXCR was run by TCRdb on the immunoSEQ multiplex PCR reads, yielding one entry per CDR3 protein. The sample holds hundreds of thousands of distinct CDR3 sequences, 75% to 90% seen once. The specimen sequenced was CD8+ T cells from PBMCs. Source of these receptors: a human donor with multiple sclerosis.

This clonotype was counted once. The rearrangement links TRBV27 to TRBJ1-1; D ambiguous. Trimming left V 8 bases short and J 1 base short, with 14 bases between. This CDR3 is 14 amino acids long. Germline values: CDR1 MNHEY, CDR2 SMNVEV (reference sequence). The CDR3: CASVSPGGNTEAFF. For the CDR3, the DNA is TGTGCCAGCGTCAGCCCAGGAGGGAACACTGAAGCTTTCTTT.

This chain links TRBV7-9 with TRBJ2-1; 8 positions agree with TRBD2. CDR3 length equals 16 residues. CDR1 SEHNR and CDR2 FQNEAQ come from the germline V gene (reference sequence). The trim removed 3 bases at V and 10 bases at J, leaving 14 bases unmatched. The CDR3 loop is CASSFSGTPRIGEQFF. The CDR3, as DNA: TGTGCCAGCAGCTTTAGCGGGACCCCTCGTATTGGGGAGCAGTTCTTC.

This rearrangement joins TRBV20-1 to TRBJ1-3; 8 bases are a match to TRBD1. Per germline, CDR1 DFQATT and CDR2 SNEGSKA (reference sequence). This CDR3 spans 16 amino acids. V lost 4 bases and J lost 2; bases outside the gene matches: 10. The CDR3: CSATIWAGGPGNTIYF. As DNA, the CDR3 is TGCAGTGCTACCATATGGGCAGGGGGCCCTGGAAACACCATATATTTT.

This clonotype was recorded once. The CDR3 coding sequence is TGTGCCATCAGTGGAAGGGATGGGGCAGACAACACCGGGGAGCTGTTTTTT. Translation: CAISGRDGADNTGELFF. The chain links TRBV10-3 to TRBJ2-2, with TRBD1 as a possible D gene (5 bases). V lost 4 bases to trimming and J lost 2 bases, with 17 bases between them. Germline lookup yields CDR1 ENHRY and CDR2 SYGVKD. CDR3 length equals 17 residues.

This rearrangement joins TRBV3-1 to TRBJ2-7; 9 nucleotides agree with TRBD1. This CDR3 has 15 residues. V dropped 0 bases and J dropped 5; count of bases not matched to a gene: 5. Germline loops: CDR1 LGHDT, CDR2 YNNKEL (reference sequence). Written as DNA, the CDR3 is TGTGCCAGCAGCCAAGAGGGGACAGGGATGAACGAGCAGTACTTC. It yields the protein CASSQEGTGMNEQYF.

This rearrangement joins TRBV30 to TRBJ1-2; D gene unclear. V was cut by 5 bases and J by 6 bases, with 16 bases left in between. Germline V gene data show CDR1 as GTSNPN and CDR2 as SVGIG (reference sequence). CDR3 length: 13 amino acids. The CDR3 region is CAWCSLVGNGYTF. The DNA for the CDR3 is TGTGCCTGGTGTTCTTTGGTTGGGAATGGCTACACCTTC.

The chain carries TRBV11-2 and TRBJ2-7, with D perhaps given as TRBD1 or TRBD2 (5 bases each). The CDR3 runs to 16 residues. Deletions cut 5 bases from V and 4 bases from J, with 21 bases between. Germline-derived CDR1 and CDR2 are SGHAT and FQNNGV. CDR3 nucleotides: TGTGCCAGCAGCCTTCCCTTGATGGGGGAACGGTACGAGCAGTACTTC. Protein: CASSLPLMGERYEQYF.

In its sample, this clonotype was seen once. The rearrangement joins TRBV12-3 or TRBV12-4 to TRBJ2-3, with 13 nucleotides matching TRBD2. The length of the CDR3 is 16 residues. The V and J ends lost 5 bases and 4 bases, in that order; junction bases with no gene match: 6. The CDR3 region has the DNA TGTGCCAGCAGTCCACTAGCGGGAGGGGCGGCAGATACGCAGTATTTT. Translating it yields CASSPLAGGAADTQYF.

This chain links TRBV10-2 with TRBJ1-5; D is unresolved. The germline V gene has CDR1 WSHSY and CDR2 SAAADI. This CDR3 is built from 14 residues. Deletions cut 0 bases from V and 1 base from J, with 4 bases between. The CDR3 reads CASSESWSNQPQHF. CDR3 sequence (DNA): TGCGCCAGCAGTGAGTCATGGAGCAATCAGCCCCAGCATTTT.